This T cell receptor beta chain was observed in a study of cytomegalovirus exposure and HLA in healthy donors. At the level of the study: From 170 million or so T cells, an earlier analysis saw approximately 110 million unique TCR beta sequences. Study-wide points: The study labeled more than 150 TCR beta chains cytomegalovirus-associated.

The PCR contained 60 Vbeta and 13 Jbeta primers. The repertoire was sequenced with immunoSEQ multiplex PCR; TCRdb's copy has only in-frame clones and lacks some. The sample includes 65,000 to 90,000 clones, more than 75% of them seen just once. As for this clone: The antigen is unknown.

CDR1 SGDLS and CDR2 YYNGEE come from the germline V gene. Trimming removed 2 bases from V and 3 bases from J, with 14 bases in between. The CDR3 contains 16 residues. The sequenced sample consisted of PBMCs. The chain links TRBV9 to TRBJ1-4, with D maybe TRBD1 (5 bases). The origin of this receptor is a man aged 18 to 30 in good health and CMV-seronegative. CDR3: CASSVRTGGANEKLFF. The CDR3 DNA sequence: TGTGCCAGCAGCGTTAGGACGGGAGGGGCTAATGAAAAACTGTTTTTT.